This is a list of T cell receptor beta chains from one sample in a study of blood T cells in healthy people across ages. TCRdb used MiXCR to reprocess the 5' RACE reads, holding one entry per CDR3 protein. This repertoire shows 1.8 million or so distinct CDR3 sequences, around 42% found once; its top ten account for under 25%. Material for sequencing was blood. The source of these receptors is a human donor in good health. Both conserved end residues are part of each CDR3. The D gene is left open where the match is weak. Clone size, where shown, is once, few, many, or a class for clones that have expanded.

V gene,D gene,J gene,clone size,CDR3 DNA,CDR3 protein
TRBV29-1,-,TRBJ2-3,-,TGCAGCGTTGAACGGGATGCAGATACGCAGTATTTT,CSVERDADTQYF
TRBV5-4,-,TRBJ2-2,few,TGTGCCAGCAGCTTGGCCAAAGGGGGTCGGACCGGGGAGCTGTTTTTT,CASSLAKGGRTGELFF
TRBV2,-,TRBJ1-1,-,TGTGCCAGCACCATAGACTACACTGAAGCTTTCTTT,CASTIDYTEAFF
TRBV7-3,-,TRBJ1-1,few,TGTGCCAGCAGCACACAACAGGGTCCCACTGAAGCTTTCTTT,CASSTQQGPTEAFF
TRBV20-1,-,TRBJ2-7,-,TGCAGTGCCACTATGCCCTGCGAGCAGTACTTC,CSATMPCEQYF
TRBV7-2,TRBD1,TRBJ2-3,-,TGTGCCAGCAGCCTCTACAGGGGGCAAACAGATACGCAGTATTTT,CASSLYRGQTDTQYF
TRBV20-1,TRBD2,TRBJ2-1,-,TGCAGTGCTAGAGACCTATCGAGCGGGGGGGCCTACAATGAGCAGTTCTTC,CSARDLSSGGAYNEQFF
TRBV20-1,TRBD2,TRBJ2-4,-,TGCAGTGCCTGGGCTAGCGGGGGTTACAATGAGCAGTACTTC,CSAWASGGYNEQYF
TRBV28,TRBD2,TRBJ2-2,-,TGTGCCAGCACCTCCGGGGTAGGGACTACGAACACCGGGGAGCTGTTTTTT,CASTSGVGTTNTGELFF
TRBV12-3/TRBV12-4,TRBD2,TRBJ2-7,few,TGTGCCACCAAACCCAGCGGGGGCTCCTCAGAGTACTTC,CATKPSGGSSEYF
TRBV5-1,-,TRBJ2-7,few,TGCGCCAGCAGCTTGGAGGGGTTCTCCTACGAGCAGTACTTC,CASSLEGFSYEQYF
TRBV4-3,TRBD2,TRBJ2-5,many,TGCGCCAGCAGCCCCCGGGGGGGACCTGAGACCCAGTACTTC,CASSPRGGPETQYF
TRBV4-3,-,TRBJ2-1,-,TGCGCCAGCAGCCAAGGAATAGGGTCCTACAATGAGCAGTTCTTC,CASSQGIGSYNEQFF
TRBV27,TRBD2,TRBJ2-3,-,TGTGCCAGCAGTACCAGGACTAGCGGGGGGATCACGGATACGCAGTATTTT,CASSTRTSGGITDTQYF
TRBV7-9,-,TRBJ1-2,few,TGTGCCAGCAGCTTTACGAATGGTGGCTACACCTTC,CASSFTNGGYTF
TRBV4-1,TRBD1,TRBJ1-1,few,TGCGCCAGCAGCCATCCCACAGGGGTACCCACTGAAGCTTTCTTT,CASSHPTGVPTEAFF
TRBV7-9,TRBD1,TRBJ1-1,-,TGTGCCAGCAGCCCTCGACAGGGCCAGGCCAGGAACACTGAAGCTTTCTTT,CASSPRQGQARNTEAFF
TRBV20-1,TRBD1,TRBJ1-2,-,TGCAGTGCTAGAGAGGTGCAGGGGGGCAACTATGGCTACACCTTC,CSAREVQGGNYGYTF
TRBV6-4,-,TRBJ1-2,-,TGTGCCAGCAGGGAAGATCGGGCCGAATCACACGCTGGCTACACCTTC,CASREDRAESHAGYTF
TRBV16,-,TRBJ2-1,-,TGTGCCAGCAGCCAGGGCAAGGTCTACAATGAGCAGTTCTTC,CASSQGKVYNEQFF
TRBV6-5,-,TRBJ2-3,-,TGTGCCAGCAGCACGAGTCGGGGAGATACGCAGTATTTT,CASSTSRGDTQYF
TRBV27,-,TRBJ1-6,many,TGTGCCAGCAGTTTTGGTCGGGATAATTCACCCCTCCACTTT,CASSFGRDNSPLHF
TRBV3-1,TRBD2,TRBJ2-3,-,TGTGCCAGCAGCCAAAACCCTAGCGGGATAAATACGCAGTATTTT,CASSQNPSGINTQYF
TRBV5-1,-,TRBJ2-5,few,TGCGCCAGCAGCTTGGATCGGGGAACCGAAGAGACCCAGTACTTC,CASSLDRGTEETQYF
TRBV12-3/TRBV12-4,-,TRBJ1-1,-,TGTGCCAGCAGTTTCACCGGGACGACTGAAGCTTTCTTT,CASSFTGTTEAFF
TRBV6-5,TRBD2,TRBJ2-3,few,TGTGCCAGCAGCCCGAGACTAGCGGGGGCGGTGAATACGCAGTATTTT,CASSPRLAGAVNTQYF
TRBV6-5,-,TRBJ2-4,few,TGTGCCAGCAGTCCTCTAGGGGGTCAAAACATTCAGTACTTC,CASSPLGGQNIQYF
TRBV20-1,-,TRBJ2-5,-,TGCAGTGCTCCCCTGGGACTCGTGGACCTTAAGACCCAGTACTTC,CSAPLGLVDLKTQYF
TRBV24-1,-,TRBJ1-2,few,TGTGCCACCGCATCCTCTGGGGGAGAAATTGGCTACACCTTC,CATASSGGEIGYTF
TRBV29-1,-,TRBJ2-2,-,TGCAGCGTTGAATTGCGCAGGGCGTCCGGGGAGCTGTTTTTT,CSVELRRASGELFF
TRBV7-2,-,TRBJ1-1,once,TGTGCCAGCAGCTCAACGATGCCCGGGGGTCAAGCTTTCTTT,CASSSTMPGGQAFF
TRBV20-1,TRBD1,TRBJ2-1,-,TGCAGTGCCCCTGGACAGGGGATTGAGCAGTTCTTC,CSAPGQGIEQFF
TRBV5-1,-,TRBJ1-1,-,TGCGCCAGCAGCTTGGCAGCACACGGTAACACTGAAGCTTTCTTT,CASSLAAHGNTEAFF
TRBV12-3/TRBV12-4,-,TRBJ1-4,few,TGTGCCAGCAGTTTCGGCAGGCGAAATGAAAAACTGTTTTTT,CASSFGRRNEKLFF
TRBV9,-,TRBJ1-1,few,TGTGCCAGCAGCGTAGGGGCAGGCACTGAAGCTTTCTTT,CASSVGAGTEAFF
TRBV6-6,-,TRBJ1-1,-,TGTGCCAGCAGTTATGCGGAGCGGGAAAAAGCTTTCTTT,CASSYAEREKAFF
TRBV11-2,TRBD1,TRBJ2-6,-,TGTGCCAGCAGCCAATGGGAGACCGGGACAGGTTCTTACTTGGCTGGGGCCAACGTCCTGACTTTC,CASSQWETGTGSYLAGANVLTF
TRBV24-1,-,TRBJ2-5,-,TGTGCCACCAGTGATCCCCGGACAGAGACCCAGTACTTC,CATSDPRTETQYF
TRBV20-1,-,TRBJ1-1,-,TGCAGTGCTCCCCTTTGGGGGATTGTATCGGACACTGAAGCTTTCTTT,CSAPLWGIVSDTEAFF
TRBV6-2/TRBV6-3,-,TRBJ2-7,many,TGTGCCAGCAGACAGAACGAATATTACGAGCAGTACTTC,CASRQNEYYEQYF
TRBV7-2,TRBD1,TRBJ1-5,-,TGTGCCAGCAGCTTGGGACAGGCGGCCCATCAGCCCCAGCATTTT,CASSLGQAAHQPQHF
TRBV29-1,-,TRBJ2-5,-,TGCAGCGTACACACCCTCCAAGAGACCCAGTACTTC,CSVHTLQETQYF
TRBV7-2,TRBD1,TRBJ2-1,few,TGTGCCAGCAGCTTAGCAATCTTCGGGACAGGCGAGTTCTTC,CASSLAIFGTGEFF